This is a list of T cell receptor beta chains from one sample in a study of human T cells and chemical hapten exposure. TCRdb reanalysed the RACE reads using MiXCR and keeps one entry per CDR3 protein. The sample has some 84,000 distinct CDR3 sequences; about 10% are singletons. Specimen: whole blood, collected in connection with sensitization to the hapten diphenylcyclopropenone (DPC). The receptors originated from a woman aged 50 to 60 with alopecia areata. Some clones in this sample may be carry-over from other donors' samples. Each CDR3 is given with its conserved first and last residue. A D gene is named only where the DNA matches it firmly. Clone size appears in some rows only: once, few, many, or a class for an expanded clone.

CDR3 length | J gene | clone size | D gene | V gene | CDR3 DNA | CDR3 protein
15 | TRBJ2-7 | many | - | TRBV23-1 | TGCGCCAGCAGTCAATCCGGCAGGGGGGGACACGAGCAGTACTTC | CASSQSGRGGHEQYF
16 | TRBJ1-1 | few | TRBD1 | TRBV20-1 | TGCAGTGCTAGAGATCCGGGGACAGGGCTGGACACTGAAGCTTTCTTT | CSARDPGTGLDTEAFF
17 | TRBJ2-1 | many | TRBD1 | TRBV7-2 | TGTGCCAGCAGCTTATCGACAATCCGGGACAGGGTCGATGAGCAGTTCTTC | CASSLSTIRDRVDEQFF
12 | TRBJ1-1 | few | TRBD1 | TRBV7-6 | TGTGCCAGCAGCTTAGATCTTATGGGACAGGAGTTT | CASSLDLMGQEF
15 | TRBJ2-7 | many | TRBD1 | TRBV3-1 | TGTGCCAGCAGCAACCCGGGACAGGGGCGCTACGAGCAGTACTTC | CASSNPGQGRYEQYF
13 | TRBJ2-4 | many | TRBD1 | TRBV28 | TGTGCCAGCAACCAGGACAGGGGGAACATTCAGTACTTC | CASNQDRGNIQYF
14 | TRBJ1-5 | many | - | TRBV12-3/TRBV12-4 | TGTGCCAGCAGTTTAGCTGGGGGCCAGAGGCCCCAGCATTTT | CASSLAGGQRPQHF
14 | TRBJ1-2 | many | - | TRBV12-3/TRBV12-4 | TGTGCCAGCGGACTTGGGCCAGGGATCTATGGCTACACCTTC | CASGLGPGIYGYTF
13 | TRBJ2-3 | many | - | TRBV30 | TGTGCCAGAGACACAGGGAACACAGATACGCAGTATTTT | CARDTGNTDTQYF
13 | TRBJ2-1 | few | - | TRBV7-6 | TGTGCCAGCAGCTTCCAGGCCTACAATGAGCAGTTCTTC | CASSFQAYNEQFF
15 | TRBJ1-5 | many | - | TRBV28 | TGTGCCAGCAGTACTCCGTGGGGGCCGGGACAGCCCCAGCATTTT | CASSTPWGPGQPQHF
16 | TRBJ1-4 | - | - | TRBV4-3 | TGCGCCAGCAGCCAAGATCCGGGAACCCGTGGGGAAAAACTGTTTTTT | CASSQDPGTRGEKLFF
16 | TRBJ2-6 | many | - | TRBV3-1 | TGTGCCAGCAGCCAAGATCGTGGCTCTGGGGCCAACGTCCTGACTTTC | CASSQDRGSGANVLTF
16 | TRBJ1-1 | many | TRBD1 | TRBV5-1 | TGCGCCAGCAGATGGACTACCGGGACAGCGAACACTGAAGCTTTCTTT | CASRWTTGTANTEAFF
14 | TRBJ2-5 | few | - | TRBV5-6 | TGTGCCAGCAGCTTGTACGGCCTCCAAGAGACCCAGTACTTC | CASSLYGLQETQYF
15 | TRBJ2-1 | - | - | TRBV3-1 | TGTGCCAGCAGTTACGACCGAGGACAGAGGAATGAGCAGTTCTTC | CASSYDRGQRNEQFF
20 | TRBJ2-4 | few | - | TRBV6-6 | TGTGCCAGCAGTTACTCGTCCGGAGGGGGGAATATCCTAGCCAAAAACATTCAGTACTTC | CASSYSSGGGNILAKNIQYF
15 | TRBJ2-7 | many | - | TRBV29-1 | TGCAGCGTTGAAGATGGGCGGACGCCGAACTACGAGCAGTACTTC | CSVEDGRTPNYEQYF
14 | TRBJ1-1 | few | - | TRBV29-1 | TGCAGCGTTAAGGGAACCCCTGTGAACACTGAAGCTTTCTTT | CSVKGTPVNTEAFF
14 | TRBJ1-1 | few | - | TRBV20-1 | TGCAGTGCTAGGATTGTCGGCATGAACACTGAAGCTTTCTTT | CSARIVGMNTEAFF
14 | TRBJ2-7 | few | - | TRBV5-5 | TGTGCCAGCAGCTTTCAGGACAGAGCCTACGAGCAGTACTTC | CASSFQDRAYEQYF
15 | TRBJ1-2 | many | TRBD1 | TRBV19 | TGTGCCAGTAGTAGTCCAGGGGGCGCCTCCTATGGCTACACCTTC | CASSSPGGASYGYTF
15 | TRBJ1-6 | - | - | TRBV7-9 | TGTGCCAGCAGCCCAGGACCAGGGAAAAATTCACCCCTCCACTTT | CASSPGPGKNSPLHF
15 | TRBJ2-1 | few | TRBD2 | TRBV9 | TGTGCCAGCAGCGTAGGGGCTAGCGGCTACAATGAGCAGTTCTTC | CASSVGASGYNEQFF
16 | TRBJ1-5 | - | - | TRBV6-1 | TGTGCCAGCAGTGAATTGATCGGAATTAGCAATCAGCCCCAGCATTTT | CASSELIGISNQPQHF